This T cell receptor beta chain was captured in a study of CD8+ T cells in alopecia areata. Overall study results and limits: Especially in alopecia totalis/universalis, lesional scalp showed greater clonality than normal scalp did.

cDNA serving as the sequencing template came from extracted, reverse transcribed RNA. Produced via immunoSEQ multiplex PCR; TCRdb's table is partial and in-frame only. The sample has over 150,000 clones; approximately 57% are singletons. Treatment in this sample: oral pan-JAK inhibitor, 5-10 mg twice daily. Collection of lesional scalp punch biopsies and peripheral blood was performed in alopecia areata patients. About this clone: The target antigen is unknown.

The junction had 1 base not matched to a gene; V was cut back by 4 bases and J by 5 bases. Germline values: CDR1 LNHDA, CDR2 SQIVND (reference sequence). CDR3 length: 13 residues. Sequenced here: CD4+ T cells sorted from blood, sampled at week 24, from a patient treated with tofacitinib. The sequence came from a human donor with alopecia areata. The chain links TRBV19 to TRBJ1-5, with 8 bases lining up with TRBD1. DNA for the CDR3: TGTGCCAGTAGTAAGACAGGGGATCAGCCCCAGCATTTT. It codes for CASSKTGDQPQHF.